Described below is a single T cell receptor beta chain sequence and its context. The record originates from a study of lymphopenia after photon versus proton radiotherapy. Profiling relied on immunoSEQ multiplex PCR, and the TCRdb table lists in-frame clones only, not all of them. The sample shows 25,000 to 30,000 clones, roughly 86% of them seen only once. CDR1 and CDR2 from the germline V gene are SGHRS and YFSETQ. Trimming removed 3 bases at V and 7 bases at J, with 11 bases between. The CDR3 runs to 14 residues. Specimen: peripheral blood, collected from a patient treated with proton-based radiotherapy. This clonotype originated in an older woman with cholangiocarcinoma. Some clones in this sample may be carry-over from other donors' samples. This sequence joins TRBV5-1 and TRBJ1-6; TRBD1 might be the D (6 bases). CDR3: CASSSGQLNSPLHF. DNA for the CDR3: TGCGCCAGCAGCTCGGGACAACTAAATTCACCCCTCCACTTT.